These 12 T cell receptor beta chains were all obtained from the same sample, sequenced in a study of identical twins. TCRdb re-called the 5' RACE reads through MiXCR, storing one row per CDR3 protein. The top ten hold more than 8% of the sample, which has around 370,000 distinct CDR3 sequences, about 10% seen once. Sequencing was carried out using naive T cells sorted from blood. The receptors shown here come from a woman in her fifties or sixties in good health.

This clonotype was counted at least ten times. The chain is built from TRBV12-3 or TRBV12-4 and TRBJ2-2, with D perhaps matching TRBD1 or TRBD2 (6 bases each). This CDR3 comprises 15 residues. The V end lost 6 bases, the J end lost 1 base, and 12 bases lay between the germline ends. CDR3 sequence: CASRAKGGNTGELFF. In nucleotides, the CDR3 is TGTGCCAGCAGGGCTAAGGGGGGGAACACCGGGGAGCTGTTTTTT.

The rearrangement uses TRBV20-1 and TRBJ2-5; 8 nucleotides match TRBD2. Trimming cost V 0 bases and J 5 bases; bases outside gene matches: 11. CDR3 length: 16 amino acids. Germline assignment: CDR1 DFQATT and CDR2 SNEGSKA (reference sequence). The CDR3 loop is CSARDPTGRAVETQYF. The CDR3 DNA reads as TGCAGTGCTAGAGATCCAACCGGGAGGGCCGTGGAGACCCAGTACTTC.

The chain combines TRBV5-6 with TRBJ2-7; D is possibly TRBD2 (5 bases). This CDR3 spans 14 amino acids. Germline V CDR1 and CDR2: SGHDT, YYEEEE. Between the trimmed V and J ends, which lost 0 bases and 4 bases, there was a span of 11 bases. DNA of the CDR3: TGTGCCAGCAGCTTGGTACCTGGAGGATACGAGCAGTACTTC. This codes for CASSLVPGGYEQYF.

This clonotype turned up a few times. CDR3 in DNA: TGTGCCAGCAGCACCTACCAGGATTATGGCTACACCTTC. Its translation is CASSTYQDYGYTF. The gene calls are TRBV27 and TRBJ1-2; no firm D call. Trimming pared 6 bases from V and 5 bases from J, leaving 13 bases between. There are 13 residues in the CDR3. Germline V gene data show CDR1 as MNHEY and CDR2 as SMNVEV (reference sequence).

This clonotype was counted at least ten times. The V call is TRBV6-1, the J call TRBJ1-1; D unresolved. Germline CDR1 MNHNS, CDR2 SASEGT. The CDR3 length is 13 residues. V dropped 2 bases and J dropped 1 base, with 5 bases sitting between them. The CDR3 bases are TGTGCCAGCAGTGAAAATCGGAACACTGAAGCTTTCTTT. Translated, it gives CASSENRNTEAFF.

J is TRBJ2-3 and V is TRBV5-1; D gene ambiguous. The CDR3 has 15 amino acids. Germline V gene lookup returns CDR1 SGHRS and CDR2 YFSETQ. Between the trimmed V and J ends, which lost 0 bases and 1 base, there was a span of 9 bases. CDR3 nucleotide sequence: TGCGCCAGCAGCTTGGGCTCTACCGGCACAGATACGCAGTATTTT. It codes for CASSLGSTGTDTQYF.

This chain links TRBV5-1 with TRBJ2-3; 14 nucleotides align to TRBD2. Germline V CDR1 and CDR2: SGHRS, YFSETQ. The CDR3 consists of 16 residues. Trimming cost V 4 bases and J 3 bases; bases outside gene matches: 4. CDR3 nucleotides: TGCGCCAGCAGCAAACGACTAGCGGGGGGGACAGATACGCAGTATTTT. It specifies CASSKRLAGGTDTQYF. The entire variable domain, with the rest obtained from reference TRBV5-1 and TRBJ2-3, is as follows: KAGVTQTPRYLIKTRGQQVTLSCSPISGHRSVSWYQQTPGQGLQFLFEYFSETQRNKGNFPGRFSGRQFSNSRSEMNVSTLELGDSALYLCASSKRLAGGTDTQYFGPGTRLTVL.

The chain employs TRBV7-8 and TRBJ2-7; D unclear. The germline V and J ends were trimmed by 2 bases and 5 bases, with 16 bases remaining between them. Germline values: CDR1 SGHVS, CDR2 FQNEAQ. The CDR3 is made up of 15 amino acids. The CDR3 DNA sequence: TGTGCCAGCAGCTTATCCCGGACGAGACGCGACGAGCAGTACTTC. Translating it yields CASSLSRTRRDEQYF.

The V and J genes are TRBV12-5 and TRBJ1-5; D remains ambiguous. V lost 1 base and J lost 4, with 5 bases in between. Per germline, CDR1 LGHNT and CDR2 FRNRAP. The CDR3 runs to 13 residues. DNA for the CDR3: TGTGCTAGTGGTTTGGAAGAAAATCAGCCCCAGCATTTT. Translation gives CASGLEENQPQHF. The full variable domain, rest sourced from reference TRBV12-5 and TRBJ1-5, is DARVTQTPRHKVTEMGQEVTMRCQPILGHNTVFWYRQTMMQGLELLAYFRNRAPLDDSGMPKDRFSAEMPDATLATLKIQPSEPRDSAVYFCASGLEENQPQHFGDGTRLSIL.

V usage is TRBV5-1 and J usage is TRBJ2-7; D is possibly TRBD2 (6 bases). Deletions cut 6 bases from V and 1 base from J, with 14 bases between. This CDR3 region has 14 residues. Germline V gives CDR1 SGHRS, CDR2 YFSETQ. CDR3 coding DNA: TGCGCCAGCAACCAAGAGGCGGGGTCCTACGAGCAGTACTTC. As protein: CASNQEAGSYEQYF.

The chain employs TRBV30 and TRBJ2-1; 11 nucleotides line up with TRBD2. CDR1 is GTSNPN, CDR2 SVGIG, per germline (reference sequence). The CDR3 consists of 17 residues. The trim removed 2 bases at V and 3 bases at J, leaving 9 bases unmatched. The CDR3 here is CAWSSPGLAESYNEQFF. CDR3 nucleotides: TGTGCCTGGAGTTCCCCGGGACTAGCGGAAAGCTACAATGAGCAGTTCTTC.

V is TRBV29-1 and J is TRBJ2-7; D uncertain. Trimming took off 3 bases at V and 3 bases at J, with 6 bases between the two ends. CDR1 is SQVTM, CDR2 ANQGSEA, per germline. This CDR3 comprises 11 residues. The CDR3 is CSVDSNYEQYF. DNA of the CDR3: TGCAGCGTTGATAGCAACTACGAGCAGTACTTC.